The subject of this entry is one T cell receptor beta chain. CDR3 length: 16 residues. Germline loops: CDR1 SGHNT, CDR2 YENEEA. Trimming cost V 2 bases and J 5 bases, with 19 bases left between them. The sample comes from a study of T cells in Graves' hyperthyroidism and ophthalmopathy. TCR beta CDR3 regions were amplified from RNA. An initial round of RT-PCR targeting the TCR CDR3 relied on the HTBI primer set. TCRdb called the multiplex PCR reads again in MiXCR, with one record for every CDR3 protein. The table has under 250,000 distinct CDR3 sequences, around 17% seen once; the top ten hold roughly 49%.

The V gene is TRBV11-3, the J gene TRBJ2-7; possible D gene TRBD1, 6 bases. This TCR derives from a woman aged 45-65 years with Graves' hyperthyroidism. Sequencing was performed on blood. The CDR3 nucleotides read TGTGCCAGCAGCTTACTTGGGGGCGCAAGGGGTAACGAGCAGTACTTC. This codes for CASSLLGGARGNEQYF.